The 22 T cell receptor beta chains reported below all come from one sample, sequenced in a study of regulatory T cells in long-lasting Graves disease. Libraries of TCR beta came from iRepertoire HTBI primers plus Arm-PCR of CDR3 regions. TCRdb independently ran MiXCR on the multiplex PCR reads; one entry per CDR3 protein. The sample includes 200,000 to 250,000 distinct CDR3 sequences, roughly 18% of them seen just once. Noted time point: newly diagnosed GD, antithyroid drugs for less than 3 months. Scientists built the TCR library using RNA that was extracted from PBMCs. These data were also reused for a study on T cells in Graves' hyperthyroidism and ophthalmopathy.

Sequencing was performed on peripheral blood mononuclear cells (PBMCs), taken at new diagnosis, from a patient treated with antithyroid drugs. These receptors came from a woman in her 30s with Graves disease.

This clonotype appeared many times. The chain has TRBV28 and TRBJ2-2; TRBD2 aligns across 7 bases. The CDR3 consists of 17 residues. Trimming cost V 4 bases and J 0 bases; bases outside gene matches: 8. Per germline, CDR1 MDHEN and CDR2 SYDVKM. The CDR3 nucleotides read TGTGCCAGCAGTTGGGACTATCAACTCGCGAACACCGGGGAGCTGTTTTTT. It yields the protein CASSWDYQLANTGELFF. Looking up the rest from reference TRBV28 and TRBJ2-2 gives the full variable domain: DVKVTQSSRYLVKRTGEKVFLECVQDMDHENMFWYRQDPGLGLRLIYFSYDVKMKEKGDIPEGYSVSREKKERFSLILESASTNQTSMYLCASSWDYQLANTGELFFGEGSRLTVL.

This clonotype was picked up a small number of times. This chain uses TRBV19 with TRBJ2-2; 8 nucleotides align to TRBD1. Germline CDR1 reads LNHDA; CDR2 reads SQIVND (reference sequence). This CDR3 is 14 amino acids long. The junction had 5 bases not matched to a gene; V was cut back by 9 bases and J by 2 bases. The CDR3 DNA reads as TGTGCCAGCAGCAGGGGGCGCAACACCGGGGAGCTGTTTTTT. Translation gives CASSRGRNTGELFF. Together with reference TRBV19 and TRBJ2-2, the CDR3 gives the full variable domain: DGGITQSPKYLFRKEGQNVTLSCEQNLNHDAMYWYRQDPGQGLRLIYYSQIVNDFQKGDIAEGYSVSREKKESFPLTVTSAQKNPTAFYLCASSRGRNTGELFFGEGSRLTVL.

This clonotype was detected ten times or more. This chain joins TRBV28 and TRBJ1-2; D ambiguous. This CDR3 is built from 12 residues. Germline values: CDR1 MDHEN, CDR2 SYDVKM. Trimming shortened V by 2 bases and J by 5 bases, and 6 bases separated the two germline ends. The CDR3 protein is CASSLKGYGYTF. The CDR3 coding sequence is TGTGCCAGCAGTTTAAAAGGGTATGGCTACACCTTC.

The table lists this clonotype with many counts. J is TRBJ1-4 and V is TRBV20-1, with D possibly TRBD1 on 5 matching bases. V shed 6 bases and J shed 5 bases, with 13 bases lying between them. The CDR3 consists of 13 residues. Germline-derived CDR1 and CDR2 are DFQATT and SNEGSKA (reference sequence). Here the CDR3 reads CSAAGEMNEKLFF. The CDR3 bases are TGCAGTGCGGCGGGGGAAATGAATGAAAAACTGTTTTTT.

This clonotype came up a few times. The CDR3 sequence: CSVFRASETQYF. The DNA of the CDR3 is TGCAGCGTTTTCCGGGCATCTGAGACCCAGTACTTC. The chain couples TRBV29-1 to TRBJ2-5, with D uncertain. V was shortened by 5 bases and J by 5 bases, with 12 bases between the two germline ends. This CDR3 contains 12 residues. Germline-derived CDR1 and CDR2 are SQVTM and ANQGSEA. The variable domain in full, completed from reference TRBV29-1 and TRBJ2-5, reads SAVISQKPSRDICQRGTSLTIQCQVDSQVTMMFWYRQQPGQSLTLIATANQGSEATYESGFVIDKFPISRPNLTFSTLTVSNMSPEDSSIYLCSVFRASETQYFGPGTRLLVL.

This clonotype was seen a handful of times. The chain combines TRBV12-3 or TRBV12-4 with TRBJ2-1; 9 bases match TRBD2. The J segment lost 7 bases and the V segment lost 7 bases, leaving 14 bases of the junction unmatched. The CDR3 runs to 16 residues. This CDR3 reads CASTLVAGGALNEQFF. The CDR3 DNA reads as TGTGCCAGCACCCTGGTCGCGGGGGGGGCGCTTAATGAGCAGTTCTTC.

As to this clonotype: This may be a read error, as it is one base from a much larger clone. The chain carries TRBV12-3 or TRBV12-4 and TRBJ1-1; D not resolved. V was shortened by 4 bases and J by 1 base, with 7 bases between the two germline ends. There are 13 residues in the CDR3. In nucleotides, the CDR3 is TGTGCCAGCAGTTCCATGCAGAACACTGAAGCTTTCTTT. It yields the protein CASSSMQNTEAFF.

Comment on this clonotype: A junction boundary mismatches the germline segment, possibly from a read error. The chain uses TRBV29-1 and TRBJ2-7, with 7 bases matching TRBD2. CDR1 is SQVTM, CDR2 ANQGSEA, per germline. The CDR3 is 16 amino acids. CDR3 residues: CSVEDYGLADSYEQYF. The DNA of the CDR3 is TGCAGCGTAGAAGACTACGGTCTAGCGGACTCCTACGAGCAGTACTTC.

The chain recombines TRBV6-1 with TRBJ2-5; D is uncertain. The length of the CDR3 is 13 residues. Trimming took 8 bases from V and 5 from J, leaving 15 bases between them. Germline-derived CDR1 and CDR2 are MNHNS and SASEGT. The CDR3: CASRKRAWETQYF. CDR3 in DNA: TGTGCCAGCCGAAAGAGAGCATGGGAGACCCAGTACTTC.

V is TRBV3-1 and J is TRBJ1-6, with D perhaps matching TRBD1 (5 bases). V lost 0 bases and J 13 bases, leaving 10 bases between the germline ends. This CDR3 is built from 13 residues. CDR1 is LGHDT, CDR2 YNNKEL, per germline (reference sequence). The CDR3 sequence is CASSQDDGAPLHF. The CDR3 DNA follows: TGTGCCAGCAGCCAAGATGATGGGGCGCCCCTCCACTTT.

The count of this clonotype is one. This may be a read error: a much more frequent sequence differs by one nucleotide. The chain couples TRBV4-1 to TRBJ2-5, with no clear D. Germline loops: CDR1 MGHRA, CDR2 YSYEKL. The length of the CDR3 is 14 residues. The CDR3 nucleotides are TGCGCCAGCAGCCAAGGTGTCTCTCAAGCGACCCAGTACTTC. This gives the protein CASSQGVSQATQYF.

This clonotype was detected ten times or more. The chain couples TRBV2 to TRBJ1-4; no clear D gene. Germline loops: CDR1 SNHLY, CDR2 FYNNEI. The CDR3 totals 13 residues. V gave up 5 bases and J gave up 10 bases, with 14 bases separating them. The CDR3 DNA reads TGTGCCAGCAGTCCGGGCGGGTTCGGAAAACTGTTTTTT. Its translation: CASSPGGFGKLFF.

This clonotype was counted many times. The chain uses TRBV20-1 and TRBJ2-2, with 8 nucleotides matching TRBD2. CDR3 length: 18 amino acids. Trimming cost V 0 bases and J 7 bases; bases outside gene matches: 16. CDR1 is DFQATT, CDR2 SNEGSKA, per germline (reference sequence). The CDR3 here is CSARDRGGGDVRSGELFF. CDR3 in DNA: TGCAGTGCTAGAGATCGGGGGGGCGGGGACGTACGTAGCGGGGAGCTGTTTTTT.

This clonotype has ten or more counts. This rearrangement joins TRBV5-1 to TRBJ1-4, with TRBD1 identical over 7 bases. This CDR3 contains 15 residues. Germline CDR1 SGHRS, CDR2 YFSETQ. After removal of 0 bases from V and 4 bases from J, the junction contained 3 bases not matched to a gene. The DNA of the CDR3 is TGCGCCAGCAGCTTGGCCGGGACAGTTAATGAAAAACTGTTTTTT. The encoded protein is CASSLAGTVNEKLFF. The whole variable domain, remainder taken from reference TRBV5-1 and TRBJ1-4, is KAGVTQTPRYLIKTRGQQVTLSCSPISGHRSVSWYQQTPGQGLQFLFEYFSETQRNKGNFPGRFSGRQFSNSRSEMNVSTLELGDSALYLCASSLAGTVNEKLFFGSGTQLSVL.

The sample holds many counts of this clonotype. This chain uses TRBV6-5 with TRBJ2-5; D is uncertain. The CDR3 totals 15 residues. Germline CDR1 MNHEY, CDR2 SVGAGI. Trimming shortened V by 2 bases and J by 4 bases, and 14 bases separated the two germline ends. In DNA form, the CDR3 reads TGTGCCAGCAGTTACGTCGAGGTCCAAGGAGAGACCCAGTACTTC. Its protein is CASSYVEVQGETQYF.

A word on this clonotype: It may be a read error: a sequence one base away is much more abundant. The chain couples TRBV28 to TRBJ2-5, with a possible D match to TRBD1 (6 bases). The V gene's germline CDR1 is MDHEN and CDR2 SYDVKM. The CDR3 covers 15 residues. The DNA of the CDR3 is TGTGCCAGCAGTCCCAGGGGCCGCCCAGGGGAGACCCGGTACTTC. Translating it yields CASSPRGRPGETRYF.

V usage is TRBV2 and J usage is TRBJ2-2; D may correspond to TRBD1 or TRBD2 (5 bases each). Germline CDR1 is SNHLY and CDR2 is FYNNEI. V lost 6 bases to trimming and J lost 4 bases, with 12 bases between them. The CDR3 contains 14 residues. CDR3 sequence (DNA): TGTGCCAGCAGAGGCAGGGAGACCACCGGGGAGCTGTTTTTT. Its translation is CASRGRETTGELFF.

In this sample, this clonotype turned up once. The chain recombines TRBV5-5 with TRBJ2-5; 7 positions agree with TRBD2. Germline V gives CDR1 SGHKS, CDR2 YYEKEE (reference sequence). This CDR3 region has 16 residues. The V and J ends lost 0 bases and 3 bases, in that order; junction bases with no gene match: 8. CDR3 sequence (DNA): TGTGCCAGCAGCTTGGTAACAGACGGGAGGAAAGAGACCCAGTACTTC. As protein: CASSLVTDGRKETQYF. Complete variable domain (other parts from reference TRBV5-5 and TRBJ2-5): DAGVTQSPTHLIKTRGQQVTLRCSPISGHKSVSWYQQVLGQGPQFIFQYYEKEERGRGNFPDRFSARQFPNYSSELNVNALLLGDSALYLCASSLVTDGRKETQYFGPGTRLLVL.

This clonotype has only a few counts. The V call is TRBV11-1, the J call TRBJ2-7, with TRBD2 matching over 12 bases. Losses at the gene ends were 2 bases for V and 0 bases for J; bases not matched to a gene: 5. Germline V lookup: CDR1 SGHAT, CDR2 FQDESV (reference sequence). There are 17 residues in the CDR3. The CDR3 is CASSLKWTSGTSYEQYF. CDR3 DNA sequence: TGTGCCAGCAGCTTAAAGTGGACTAGCGGGACCTCCTACGAGCAGTACTTC.

This chain uses TRBV20-1 with TRBJ2-5; D perhaps matches TRBD1 (6 bases). This CDR3 region has 13 residues. From germline, CDR1 is DFQATT and CDR2 SNEGSKA (reference sequence). V lost 6 bases to trimming and J lost 8 bases, with 19 bases between them. The CDR3 DNA is TGCAGTGCCGACTATGGCGCAGGGGTTACCCAGTACTTC. Its translation: CSADYGAGVTQYF.

Only a few counts were recorded for this clonotype. The chain combines TRBV3-1 with TRBJ1-1; D is possibly TRBD1 (5 bases). V dropped 2 bases and J dropped 2 bases, with 18 bases sitting between them. Germline V gene data show CDR1 as LGHDT and CDR2 as YNNKEL (reference sequence). The CDR3 contains 17 residues. The CDR3 DNA follows: TGTGCCAGCAGCCAACTGGTCCCGACAGATGCCAACACTGAAGCTTTCTTT. It codes for CASSQLVPTDANTEAFF.

CDR3 loop: CASRQGGDEQYF. CDR3 coding DNA: TGTGCCAGCCGACAGGGAGGGGACGAGCAGTACTTC. The chain is built from TRBV7-2 and TRBJ2-7, with D perhaps assigned TRBD1 or TRBD2 (7 bases each). The V gene's germline CDR1 is SGHTA and CDR2 FQGNSA. This CDR3 has 12 residues. With 8 bases removed from V and 5 bases from J, the gap between germline ends came to 13 bases.